A single TCR beta chain is shown here with its context. Its antigen remains unidentified. The CDR3 totals 13 residues. V was clipped by 0 bases and J by 6 bases, with 9 bases between them. Per germline, CDR1 SGHRS and CDR2 YFSETQ. This sample stems from a study of OX40 agonist ivuxolimab in advanced cancers. Study context: Dose-escalation patients had hepatocellular carcinoma, melanoma, renal cell or head and neck cancer.

The study's findings and limits: Low normalized clonal expansion also occurred in some nonresponding patients. The study observed clonal expansion of CD4+ and CD8+ blood T cells by week 6 at 0.1 to 3.0 mg/kg.

Sequencing used immunoSEQ multiplex PCR; TCRdb keeps in-frame clones, though not all of them. The data show some 74,000 clones, with roughly 85% seen just once and about 0.57% held by the top ten. The sequencing used CD4+ or CD8+ T cells sorted from blood, collected in a trial of the OX40 agonist ivuxolimab. The clonotype comes from an adult with an advanced solid tumor such as melanoma, head and neck, liver or kidney cancer. The gene calls are TRBV5-1 and TRBJ1-2; D unresolved. CDR3 sequence: CASSLEGRDGYTF. The DNA of the CDR3 is TGCGCCAGCAGCTTGGAGGGTAGAGATGGCTACACCTTC. Full variable domain (remainder filled in from reference TRBV5-1 and TRBJ1-2): KAGVTQTPRYLIKTRGQQVTLSCSPISGHRSVSWYQQTPGQGLQFLFEYFSETQRNKGNFPGRFSGRQFSNSRSEMNVSTLELGDSALYLCASSLEGRDGYTFGSGTRLTVV.